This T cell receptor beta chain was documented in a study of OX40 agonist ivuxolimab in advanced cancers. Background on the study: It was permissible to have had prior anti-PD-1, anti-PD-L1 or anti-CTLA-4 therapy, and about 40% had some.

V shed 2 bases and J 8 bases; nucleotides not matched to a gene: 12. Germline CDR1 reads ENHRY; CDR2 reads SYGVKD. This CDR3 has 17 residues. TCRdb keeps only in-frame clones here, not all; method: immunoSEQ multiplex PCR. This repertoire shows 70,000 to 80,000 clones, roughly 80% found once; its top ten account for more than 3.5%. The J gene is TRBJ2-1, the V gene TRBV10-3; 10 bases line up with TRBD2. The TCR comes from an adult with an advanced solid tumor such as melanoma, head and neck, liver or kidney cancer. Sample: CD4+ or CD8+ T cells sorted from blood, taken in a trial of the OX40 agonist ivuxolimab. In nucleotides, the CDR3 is TGTGCCATCAGTGAGGGCCCCCAGCGGGGGGGCAGCTATGAGCAGTTCTTC. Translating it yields CAISEGPQRGGSYEQFF.